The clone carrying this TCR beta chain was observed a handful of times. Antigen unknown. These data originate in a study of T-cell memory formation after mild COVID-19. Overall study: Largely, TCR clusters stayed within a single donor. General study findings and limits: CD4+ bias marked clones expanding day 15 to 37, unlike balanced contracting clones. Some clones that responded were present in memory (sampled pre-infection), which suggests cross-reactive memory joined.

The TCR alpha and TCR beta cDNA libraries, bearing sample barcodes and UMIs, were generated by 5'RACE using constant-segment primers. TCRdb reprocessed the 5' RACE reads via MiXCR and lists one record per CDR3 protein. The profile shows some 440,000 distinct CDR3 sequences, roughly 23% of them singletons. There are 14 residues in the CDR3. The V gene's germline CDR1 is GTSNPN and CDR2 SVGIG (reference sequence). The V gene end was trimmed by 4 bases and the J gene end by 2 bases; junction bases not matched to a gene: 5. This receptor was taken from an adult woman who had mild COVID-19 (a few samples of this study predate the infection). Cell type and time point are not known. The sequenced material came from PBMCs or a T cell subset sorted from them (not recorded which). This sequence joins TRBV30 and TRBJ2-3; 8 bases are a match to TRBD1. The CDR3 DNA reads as TGTGCCTGGACAGGGGGCACACTCACAGATACGCAGTATTTT. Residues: CAWTGGTLTDTQYF.